This TCR beta chain stems from a study of cytomegalovirus exposure and HLA in healthy donors (dated by TCRdb to the late 2010s). The study in broad terms: According to a later analysis, one platform produced both the 120 validation repertoires and the 700 or so repertoires of the first cohort. The study combined high-throughput TCR immunosequencing, statistical association of individual TCRs with disease status, and machine learning to predict cytomegalovirus infection status. In addition to the first cohort of hundreds of subjects, a separate validation cohort of about 120 different subjects was used. The study was designed to test whether signatures of past pathogen exposure could be identified by cataloging public T cell receptors.

Summary of the overall study and its limitations: The authors suggested that the approach could potentially be extended to other disease states and immunological phenotypes. Three of the identified cytomegalovirus-associated TCR beta chains were confirmed in vitro to be specific for cytomegalovirus antigens. Most TCR sequences were seen in very few donors, while some public TCRs were found in many individuals. A later analysis had no HLA typing for the validation cohort, so co-occurrence there was scored across all 110 or so repertoires. In the study, some 160 TCR beta chains were listed as associated with cytomegalovirus. Cytomegalovirus status was reported to be diagnosed by the classifier with high specificity and sensitivity in both the original and validation cohorts. In a later analysis, TCRs clustered in the first cohort were found to also tend to co-occur in the roughly 120 validation repertoires, with 85% to 95% of cluster scores above 0.

The library was produced with the immunoSEQ multiplex PCR assay. The source study handled its data this way. A statistical classification framework was built for diagnosing cytomegalovirus status from the catalog of TCR beta chain sequences. In TCRdb, the immuneACCESS table is reduced to in-frame sequences with V and J assigned. These tables do not hold every clone; where another copy was compared, an unresolved V gene accounts for under half, and the others remain unexplained. Clone size and V and J calls were adopted from that table, with D and trimming inferred from the DNA. This sample comprises around 350,000 clones, more than 80% of them detected only once. Of the sample, over 0.75% falls within the top ten clones. The CDR3 spans 15 residues, from the cysteine through the phenylalanine. Of the read, only the CDR3 DNA is kept; its 45 bases are in frame from base 1. From a lookup of the germline V gene, CDR1 and CDR2 are SGHTS and YDEGEE. V is trimmed back by 3 bases and J by 5 bases, and the junction contains 7 bases that no gene match accounts for.

As concerns this clone: Its antigen is still unknown. No quality values exist for individual bases; no much larger clone is one base distant.

The donors were included in the validation cohort of 90 to 150 subjects, a group kept apart from the roughly 680-subject first cohort. The chain couples TRBV5-8 to TRBJ2-7; TRBD1 agrees with 11 junctional bases. The sequence was collected from a woman aged 18-35 years in good health and CMV-seronegative. The sequenced material came from PBMCs. DNA sequence: TGTGCCAGCAGCTGGAAAGGGACAGGGGGGAACGAGCAGTACTTC. This gives the protein CASSWKGTGGNEQYF.